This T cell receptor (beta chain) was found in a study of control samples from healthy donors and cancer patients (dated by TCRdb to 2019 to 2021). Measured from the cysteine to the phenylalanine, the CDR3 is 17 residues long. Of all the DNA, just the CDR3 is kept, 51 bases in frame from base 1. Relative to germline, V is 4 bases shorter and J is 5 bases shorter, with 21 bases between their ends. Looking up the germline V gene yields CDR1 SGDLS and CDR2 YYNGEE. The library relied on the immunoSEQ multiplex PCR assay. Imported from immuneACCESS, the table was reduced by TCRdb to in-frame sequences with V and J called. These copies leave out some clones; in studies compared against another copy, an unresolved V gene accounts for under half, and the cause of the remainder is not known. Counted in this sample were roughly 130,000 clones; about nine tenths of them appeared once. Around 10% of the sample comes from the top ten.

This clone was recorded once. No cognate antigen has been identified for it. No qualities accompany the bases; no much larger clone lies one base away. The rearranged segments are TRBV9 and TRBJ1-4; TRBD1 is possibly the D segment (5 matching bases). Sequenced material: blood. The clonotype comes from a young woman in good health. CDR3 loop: CASSPMAGGGWNEKLFF. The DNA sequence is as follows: TGTGCCAGCAGCCCGATGGCCGGGGGAGGGTGGAATGAAAAACTGTTTTTT.